This T cell receptor (beta chain) comes out of a study of cytomegalovirus exposure and HLA in healthy donors. CDR1 and CDR2 from the germline V gene are GTSNPN and SVGIG (reference sequence). Between the trimmed V and J ends, which lost 3 bases and 2 bases, there was a span of 8 bases. The CDR3 contains 13 residues. In regard to this clone: Its antigen remains unknown.

Overall study results and limits: The records held CMV serostatus as the only immune exposure information. For most subjects, TCR beta sequences were reported to predict HLA-A and HLA-B alleles with accuracy.

The PCR contained 60 Vbeta and 13 Jbeta primers. Clones were sequenced by immunoSEQ multiplex PCR, and TCRdb holds only the in-frame ones, with some missing. The table has around 120,000 clones, 77% seen once; the top ten hold roughly 3.5%. Sequencing input: PBMCs. The receptor's source is a human donor in good health. The V call is TRBV30, the J call TRBJ2-1, with D tentatively TRBD2 (6 bases). CDR3 loop: CAWRAGPYNEQFF. CDR3 DNA: TGTGCCTGGAGGGCGGGGCCCTACAATGAGCAGTTCTTC. Based on the CDR3 plus reference TRBV30 and TRBJ2-1, the full variable domain is SQTIHQWPATLVQPVGSPLSLECTVEGTSNPNLYWYRQAAGRGLQLLFYSVGIGQISSEVPQNLSASRPQDRQFILSSKKLLLSDSGFYLCAWRAGPYNEQFFGPGTRLTVL.